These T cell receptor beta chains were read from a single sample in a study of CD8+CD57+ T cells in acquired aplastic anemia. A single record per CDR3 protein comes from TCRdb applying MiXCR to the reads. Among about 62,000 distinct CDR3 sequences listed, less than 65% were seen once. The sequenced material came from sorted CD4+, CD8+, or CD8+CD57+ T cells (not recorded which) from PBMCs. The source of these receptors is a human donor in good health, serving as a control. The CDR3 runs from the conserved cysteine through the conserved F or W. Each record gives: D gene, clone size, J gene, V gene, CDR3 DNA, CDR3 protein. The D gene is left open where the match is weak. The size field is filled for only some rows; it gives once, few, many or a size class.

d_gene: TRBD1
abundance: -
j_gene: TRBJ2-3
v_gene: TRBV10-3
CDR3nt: TGTGCCGCTACACCTCAGGGGGCAGATACGCAGTATTTT
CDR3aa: CAATPQGADTQYF

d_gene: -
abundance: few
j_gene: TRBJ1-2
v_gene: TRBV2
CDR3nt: TGTGCCAGCAGTAGAACAGGGACATTCGATGGCTACACCTTC
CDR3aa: CASSRTGTFDGYTF

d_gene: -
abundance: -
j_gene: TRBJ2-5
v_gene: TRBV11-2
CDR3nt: TGTGCCAGCAGCTTAGGTCTAGCAGGCTACGAGCAAGAGACCCAGTACTTC
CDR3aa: CASSLGLAGYEQETQYF

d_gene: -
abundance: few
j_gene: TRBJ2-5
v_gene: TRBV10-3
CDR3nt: TGTGCCATCAGTGGATGGGACCAAGAGACCCAGTACTTC
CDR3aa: CAISGWDQETQYF

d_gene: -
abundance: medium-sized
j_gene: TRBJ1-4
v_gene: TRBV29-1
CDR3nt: TGCAGCGTTGGGACTGCTTTAGGGGAAAAACTGTTTTTT
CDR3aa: CSVGTALGEKLFF

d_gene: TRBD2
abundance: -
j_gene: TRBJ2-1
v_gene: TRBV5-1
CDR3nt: TGCGCCAGCAGCCGGACTAGCGGGGTGATCGATGAGCAGTTCTTC
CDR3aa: CASSRTSGVIDEQFF

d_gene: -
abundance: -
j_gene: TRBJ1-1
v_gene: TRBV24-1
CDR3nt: TGTGCCACCAGTGATTTGATAGGGAGAGCTTTCTTT
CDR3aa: CATSDLIGRAFF

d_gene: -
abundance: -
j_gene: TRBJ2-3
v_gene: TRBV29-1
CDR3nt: TGCAGCGCCCCGCACAGGGAATATAGCACAGATACGCAGTATTTT
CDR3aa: CSAPHREYSTDTQYF

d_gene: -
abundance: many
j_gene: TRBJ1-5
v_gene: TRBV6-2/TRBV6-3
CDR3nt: TGTGCCAGCAGTGGCCGGGGAGAGGGCAATCAGCCCCAGCATTTT
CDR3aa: CASSGRGEGNQPQHF

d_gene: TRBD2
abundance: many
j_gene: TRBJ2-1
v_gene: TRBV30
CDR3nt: TGTGCCTGGCTAGCGGGAGGGCCCTATGAGCAGTTCTTC
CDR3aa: CAWLAGGPYEQFF

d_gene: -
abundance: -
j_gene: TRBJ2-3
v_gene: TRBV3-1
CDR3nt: TGTGCCAGCAGCCGGGACACTACCATCACAGATACGCAGTATTTT
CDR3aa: CASSRDTTITDTQYF

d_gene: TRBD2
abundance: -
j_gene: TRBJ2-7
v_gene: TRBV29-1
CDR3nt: TGCAGCGTCGCGGGAGCCCGAGGCACCGGGGAGCTGTACTTC
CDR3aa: CSVAGARGTGELYF

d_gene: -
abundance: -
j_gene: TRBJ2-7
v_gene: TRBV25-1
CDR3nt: TGTGCCAGCAGTGGCGTTTGGGGAGACGAGCAGTACTTC
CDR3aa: CASSGVWGDEQYF

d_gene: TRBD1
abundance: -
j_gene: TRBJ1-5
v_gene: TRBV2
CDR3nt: TGTGCCAGCAGTGTGGGACAGTATAGCAATCAGCCCCAGCATTTT
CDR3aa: CASSVGQYSNQPQHF

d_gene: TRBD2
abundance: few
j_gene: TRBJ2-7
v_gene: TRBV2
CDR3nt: TGTGCCAGCAGTCGACTAGCGGGTACCTACGAGCAGTACTTC
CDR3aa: CASSRLAGTYEQYF

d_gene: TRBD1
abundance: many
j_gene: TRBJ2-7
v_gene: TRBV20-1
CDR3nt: TGCAGTGCCCACCCCAGGGGGCGCGCCGAGCAGTACTTC
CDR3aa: CSAHPRGRAEQYF

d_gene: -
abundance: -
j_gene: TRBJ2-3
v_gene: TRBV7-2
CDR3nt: TGTGCCAGCAGCTTAGGTTCATCCACAGATACGCAGTATTTT
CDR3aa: CASSLGSSTDTQYF

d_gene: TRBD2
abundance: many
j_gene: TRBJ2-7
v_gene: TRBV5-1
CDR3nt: TGCGCCAGCAGCATGGGACTAGCGGGAGTATTTGTCTACGAGCAGTACTTC
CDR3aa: CASSMGLAGVFVYEQYF

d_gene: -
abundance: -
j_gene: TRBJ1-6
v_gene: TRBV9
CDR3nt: TGTGCCAGCAGCCAGAGCTCCTATAATTCACCCCTCCACTTT
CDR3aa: CASSQSSYNSPLHF

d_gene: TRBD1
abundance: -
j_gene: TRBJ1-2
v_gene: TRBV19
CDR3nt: TGTGCCAGTAGAACGCAGACAGGGGGATACTATGGCTACACCTTC
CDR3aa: CASRTQTGGYYGYTF

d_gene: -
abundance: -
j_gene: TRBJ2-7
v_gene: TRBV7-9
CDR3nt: TGTGCCAGCAGCTTAGGGGCCGAGGAGTACGAGCAGTACTTC
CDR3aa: CASSLGAEEYEQYF

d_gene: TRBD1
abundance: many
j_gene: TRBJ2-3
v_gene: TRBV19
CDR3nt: TGTGCCAATCGATACAGGGGCGACACAGATACGCAGTATTTT
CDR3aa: CANRYRGDTDTQYF

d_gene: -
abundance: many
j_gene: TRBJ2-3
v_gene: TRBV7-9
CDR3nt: TGTGCCAGCAGCTTAGGTGTTAGGGGCTTAGATACGCAGTATTTT
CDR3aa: CASSLGVRGLDTQYF

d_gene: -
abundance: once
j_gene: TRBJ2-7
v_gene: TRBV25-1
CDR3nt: TGTGCCAGCAGTGAGACGGGAGTTGCCTTGGGCGAGCAGTACTTC
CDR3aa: CASSETGVALGEQYF

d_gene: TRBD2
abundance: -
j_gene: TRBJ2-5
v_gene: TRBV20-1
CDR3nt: TGCAGTGCTAGGCCCTCTGTGGCGGGAGGGGGAGAGACCCAGTACTTC
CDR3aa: CSARPSVAGGGETQYF

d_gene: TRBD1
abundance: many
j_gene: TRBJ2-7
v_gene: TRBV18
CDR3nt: TGTGCCAGCTCACCCGGGACAGGGCAGTACTTC
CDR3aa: CASSPGTGQYF

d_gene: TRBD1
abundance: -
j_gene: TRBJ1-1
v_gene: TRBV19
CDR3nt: TGTGCCAGTAAGACAGGGGTAGGGTTGAACACTGAAGCTTTCTTT
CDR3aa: CASKTGVGLNTEAFF

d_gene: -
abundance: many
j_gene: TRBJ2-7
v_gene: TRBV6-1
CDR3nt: TGTGCCAGCAGTGACCACAGCTACGAGCAGTACTTC
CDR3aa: CASSDHSYEQYF

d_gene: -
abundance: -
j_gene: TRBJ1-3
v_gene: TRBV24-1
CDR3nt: TGTGCCACCAGTGGCGACCAGGGAAACACCATATATTTT
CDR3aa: CATSGDQGNTIYF

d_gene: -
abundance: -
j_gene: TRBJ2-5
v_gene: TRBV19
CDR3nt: TGTGCCAGTAGTATCAACAGACAAGAGACCCAGTACTTC
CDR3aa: CASSINRQETQYF

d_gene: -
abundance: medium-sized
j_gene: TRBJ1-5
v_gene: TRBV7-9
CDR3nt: TGTGCCAGCAGCTTAGCGCAGGGACAGCCCCAGCATTTT
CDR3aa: CASSLAQGQPQHF

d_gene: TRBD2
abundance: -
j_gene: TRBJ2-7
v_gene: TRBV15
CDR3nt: TGTGCCACCAGCAGAGTTAGCGGGGCAACCTACGAGCAGTACTTC
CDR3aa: CATSRVSGATYEQYF